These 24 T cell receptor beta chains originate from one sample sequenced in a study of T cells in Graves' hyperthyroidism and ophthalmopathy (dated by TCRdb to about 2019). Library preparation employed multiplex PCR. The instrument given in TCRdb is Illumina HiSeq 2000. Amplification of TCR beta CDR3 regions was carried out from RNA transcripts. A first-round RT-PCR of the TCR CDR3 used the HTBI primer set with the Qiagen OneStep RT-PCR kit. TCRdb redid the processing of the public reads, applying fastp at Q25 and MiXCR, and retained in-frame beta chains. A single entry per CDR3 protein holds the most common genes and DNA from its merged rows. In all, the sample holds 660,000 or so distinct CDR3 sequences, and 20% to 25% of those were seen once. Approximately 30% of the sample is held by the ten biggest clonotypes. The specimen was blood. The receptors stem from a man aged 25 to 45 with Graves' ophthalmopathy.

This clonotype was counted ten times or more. This CDR3 is CASSSVGNEQFF. As DNA, the CDR3 is TGTGCCAGCAGCTCGGTCGGCAATGAGCAGTTCTTC. This chain connects TRBV7-3 to TRBJ2-1; D gene ambiguous. The V end lost 4 bases, the J end lost 6 bases, and 7 bases lay between the germline ends. CDR1 and CDR2 (germline): SGHTA, FQGTGA. The CDR3 extends over 12 amino acids.

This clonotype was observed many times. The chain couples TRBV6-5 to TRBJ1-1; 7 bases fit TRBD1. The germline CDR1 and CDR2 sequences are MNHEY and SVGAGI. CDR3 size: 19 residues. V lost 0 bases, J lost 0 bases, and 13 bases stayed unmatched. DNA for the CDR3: TGTGCCAGCAGTTACTCGAGGGACAGCGACTACATAGTGAACACTGAAGCTTTCTTT. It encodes CASSYSRDSDYIVNTEAFF.

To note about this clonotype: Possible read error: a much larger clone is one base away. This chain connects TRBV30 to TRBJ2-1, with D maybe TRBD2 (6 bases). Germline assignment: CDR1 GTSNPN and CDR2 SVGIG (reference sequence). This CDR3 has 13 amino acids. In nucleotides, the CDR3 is TGTGCCTGGGGGAGGAAATCCTACAAAGAGCAGTTCTTC. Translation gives CAWGRKSYKEQFF.

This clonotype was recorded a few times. Here the CDR3 reads CASSQVSGEQYF. The CDR3 coding sequence is TGCGCCAGCAGCCAAGTTAGTGGCGAGCAGTACTTC. The rearrangement links TRBV5-1 to TRBJ2-7; no firm D call. Germline values: CDR1 SGHRS, CDR2 YFSETQ. The V end was cut by 4 bases, the J end by 6 bases, with 11 bases between. CDR3 length: 12 amino acids.

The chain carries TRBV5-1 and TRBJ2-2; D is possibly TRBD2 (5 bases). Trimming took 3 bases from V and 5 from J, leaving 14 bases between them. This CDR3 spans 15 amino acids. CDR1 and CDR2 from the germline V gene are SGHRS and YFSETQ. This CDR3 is CASSSQVTGTGELFF. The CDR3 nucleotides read TGCGCCAGCAGCTCCCAGGTCACGGGGACCGGGGAGCTGTTTTTT.

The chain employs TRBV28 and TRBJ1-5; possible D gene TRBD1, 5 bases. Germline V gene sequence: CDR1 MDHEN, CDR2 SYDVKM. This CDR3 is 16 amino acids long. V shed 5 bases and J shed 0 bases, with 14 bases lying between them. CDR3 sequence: CASSPWGRVSNQPQHF. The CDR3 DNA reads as TGTGCCAGCAGTCCCTGGGGCAGGGTTAGCAATCAGCCCCAGCATTTT. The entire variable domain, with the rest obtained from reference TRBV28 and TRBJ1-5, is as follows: DVKVTQSSRYLVKRTGEKVFLECVQDMDHENMFWYRQDPGLGLRLIYFSYDVKMKEKGDIPEGYSVSREKKERFSLILESASTNQTSMYLCASSPWGRVSNQPQHFGDGTRLSIL.

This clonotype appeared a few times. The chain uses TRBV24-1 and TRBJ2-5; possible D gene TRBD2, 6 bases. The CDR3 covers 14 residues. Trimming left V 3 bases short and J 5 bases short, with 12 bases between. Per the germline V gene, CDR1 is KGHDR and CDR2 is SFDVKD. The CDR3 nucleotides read TGTGCCACCAGTGATGCGGGGAGTGGGGAGACCCAGTACTTC. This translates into CATSDAGSGETQYF.

DNA for the CDR3: TGTGCCAGCAGCCCATACGCTCCTAACTATGGCTACACCTTC. It encodes CASSPYAPNYGYTF. The rearrangement joins TRBV28 to TRBJ1-2; D ambiguous. The CDR3 consists of 14 residues. Germline V gene data show CDR1 as MDHEN and CDR2 as SYDVKM. Trimming stripped 6 bases from V and 0 bases from J, with 11 bases between.

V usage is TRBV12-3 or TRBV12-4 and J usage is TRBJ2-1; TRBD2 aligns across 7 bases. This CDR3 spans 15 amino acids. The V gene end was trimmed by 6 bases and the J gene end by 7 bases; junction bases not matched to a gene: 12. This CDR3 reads CASSPSAGPRNEQFF. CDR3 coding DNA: TGTGCCAGCAGCCCCTCAGCGGGGCCTCGGAATGAGCAGTTCTTC.

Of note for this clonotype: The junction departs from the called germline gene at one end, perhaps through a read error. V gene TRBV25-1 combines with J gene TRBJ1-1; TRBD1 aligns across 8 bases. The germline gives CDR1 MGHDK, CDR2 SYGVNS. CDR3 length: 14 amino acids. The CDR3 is CASSAGGGQVEELF. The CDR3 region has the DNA TGTGCCAGCAGTGCCGGGGGGGGACAGGTTGAGGAGCTCTTT.

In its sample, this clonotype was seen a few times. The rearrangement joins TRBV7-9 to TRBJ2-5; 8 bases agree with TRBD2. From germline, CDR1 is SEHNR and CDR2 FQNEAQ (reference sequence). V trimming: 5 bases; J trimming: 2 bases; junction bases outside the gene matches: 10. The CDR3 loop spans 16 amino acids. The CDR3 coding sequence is TGTGCCAGCAGCCCTGGGGTAGCGGGGCCACAAGAGACCCAGTACTTC. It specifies CASSPGVAGPQETQYF.

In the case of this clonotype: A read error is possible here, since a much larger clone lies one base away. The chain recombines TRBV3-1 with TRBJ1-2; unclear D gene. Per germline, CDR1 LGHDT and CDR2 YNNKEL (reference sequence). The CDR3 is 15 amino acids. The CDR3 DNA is TGTGCCAGCAGCCAAGATCGGGTCAGTTTTTATGGCTGCACCTTC. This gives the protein CASSQDRVSFYGCTF.

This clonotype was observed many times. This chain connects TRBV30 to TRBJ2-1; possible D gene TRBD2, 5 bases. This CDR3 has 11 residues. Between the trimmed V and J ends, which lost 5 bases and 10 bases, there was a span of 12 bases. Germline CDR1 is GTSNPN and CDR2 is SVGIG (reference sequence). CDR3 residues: CAWGARVEQFF. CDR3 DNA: TGTGCCTGGGGCGCGAGGGTCGAGCAGTTCTTC.

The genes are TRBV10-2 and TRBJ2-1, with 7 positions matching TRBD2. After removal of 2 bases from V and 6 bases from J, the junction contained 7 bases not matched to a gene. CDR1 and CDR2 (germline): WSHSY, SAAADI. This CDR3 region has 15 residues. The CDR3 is CASSEGGSGLNEQFF. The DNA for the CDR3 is TGCGCCAGCAGTGAGGGCGGGAGTGGCCTCAATGAGCAGTTCTTC.

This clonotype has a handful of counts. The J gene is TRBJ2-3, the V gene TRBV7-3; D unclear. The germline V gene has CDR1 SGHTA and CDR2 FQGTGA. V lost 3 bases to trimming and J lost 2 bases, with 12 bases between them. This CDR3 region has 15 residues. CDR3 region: CASSFTSAPTDTQYF. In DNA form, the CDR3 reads TGTGCCAGCAGCTTTACCTCCGCCCCCACAGATACGCAGTATTTT. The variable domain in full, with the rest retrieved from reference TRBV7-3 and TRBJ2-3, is GAGVSQTPSNKVTEKGKYVELRCDPISGHTALYWYRQSLGQGPEFLIYFQGTGAADDSGLPNDRFFAVRPEGSVSTLKIQRTERGDSAVYLCASSFTSAPTDTQYFGPGTRLTVL.

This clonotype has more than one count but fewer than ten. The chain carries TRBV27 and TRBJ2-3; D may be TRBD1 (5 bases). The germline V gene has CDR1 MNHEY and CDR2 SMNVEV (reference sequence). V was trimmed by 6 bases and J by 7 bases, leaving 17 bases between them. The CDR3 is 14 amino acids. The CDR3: CASSLDRSENTQYF. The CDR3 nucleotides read TGTGCCAGCAGCCTTGACAGATCGGAAAATACGCAGTATTTT.

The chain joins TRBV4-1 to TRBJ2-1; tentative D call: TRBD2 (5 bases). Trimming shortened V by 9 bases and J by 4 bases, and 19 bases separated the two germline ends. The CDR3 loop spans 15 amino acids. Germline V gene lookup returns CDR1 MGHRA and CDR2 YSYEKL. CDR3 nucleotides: TGCGCCAGTTCCCCCCGGGGTGTAGGGTACAATGAGCAGTTCTTC. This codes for CASSPRGVGYNEQFF.

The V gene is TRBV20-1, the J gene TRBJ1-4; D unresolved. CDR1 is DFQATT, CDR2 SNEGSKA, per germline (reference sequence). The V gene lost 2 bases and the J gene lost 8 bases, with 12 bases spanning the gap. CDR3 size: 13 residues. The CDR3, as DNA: TGCAGTGCTAGACATGGGAAAGGAGAAAAACTGTTTTTT. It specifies CSARHGKGEKLFF.

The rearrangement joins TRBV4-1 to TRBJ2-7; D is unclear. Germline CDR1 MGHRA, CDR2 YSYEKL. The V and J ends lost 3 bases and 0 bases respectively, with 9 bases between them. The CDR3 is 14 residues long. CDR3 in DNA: TGCGCCAGCAGCCACCGGTTAGGCTCCTACGAGCAGTACTTC. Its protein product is CASSHRLGSYEQYF.

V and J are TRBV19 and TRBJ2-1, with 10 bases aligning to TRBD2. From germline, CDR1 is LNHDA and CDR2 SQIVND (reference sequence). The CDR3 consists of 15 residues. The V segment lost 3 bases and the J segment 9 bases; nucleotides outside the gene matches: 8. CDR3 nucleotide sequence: TGTGCCAGTAGTATGGGTACTAGCGGGATGGTTGAGCAGTTCTTC. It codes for CASSMGTSGMVEQFF.

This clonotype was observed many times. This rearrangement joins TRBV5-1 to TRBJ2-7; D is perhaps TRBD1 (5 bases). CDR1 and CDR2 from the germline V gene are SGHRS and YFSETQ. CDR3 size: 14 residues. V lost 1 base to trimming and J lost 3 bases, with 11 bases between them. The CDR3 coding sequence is TGCGCCAGCAGCTTGAGAACAGGCCTCTACGAGCAGTACTTC. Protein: CASSLRTGLYEQYF.

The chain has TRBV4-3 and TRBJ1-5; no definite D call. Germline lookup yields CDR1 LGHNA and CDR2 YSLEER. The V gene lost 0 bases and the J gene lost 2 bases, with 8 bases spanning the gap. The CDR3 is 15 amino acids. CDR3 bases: TGCGCCAGCAGCCAAGAGGCCGCCCGCAATCAGCCCCAGCATTTT. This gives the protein CASSQEAARNQPQHF.

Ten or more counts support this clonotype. The CDR3 nucleotides read TGTGCCAGCAGCTTAAACGCAGGGGGCGTTGGCACTGAAGCTTTCTTT. Its protein product is CASSLNAGGVGTEAFF. The chain carries TRBV7-3 and TRBJ1-1, with 8 bases aligning to TRBD1. From germline, CDR1 is SGHTA and CDR2 FQGTGA. The CDR3 runs to 16 residues. V dropped 1 base and J dropped 4; count of bases not matched to a gene: 8.

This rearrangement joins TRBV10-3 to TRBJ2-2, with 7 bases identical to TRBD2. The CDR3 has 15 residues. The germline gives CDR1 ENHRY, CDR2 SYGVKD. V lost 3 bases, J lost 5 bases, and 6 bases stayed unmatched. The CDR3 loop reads CAISESGGGTGELFF. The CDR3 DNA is TGTGCCATCAGTGAATCGGGAGGTGGGACCGGGGAGCTGTTTTTT.